The source of this T cell receptor beta chain is a study of cytomegalovirus exposure and HLA in healthy donors. Findings and caveats of the study: HLA-A and HLA-B allele assignments for most subjects were reportedly predicted accurately using TCR beta sequences.

This CDR3 comprises 15 residues. The ends were cut back, 0 bases at V and 2 bases at J, with 11 bases in the middle. Germline V gene data show CDR1 as LGHNA and CDR2 as YSLEER. The PCR employed 60 Vbeta primers together with 13 Jbeta primers. Only in-frame clones appear in the TCRdb table, and some are missing; sequencing was by immunoSEQ multiplex PCR. The table lists about 91,000 clones, about 90% of them singletons, with around 2.3% in the top ten. Notes on this clone: Its antigen is unidentified.

The sample comprised PBMCs. The chain links TRBV4-3 to TRBJ2-7; D is unresolved. The TCR comes from a man between 18 and 29 years old in good health and CMV-seronegative. DNA of the CDR3: TGCGCCAGCAGCCAAGAGGATGGCGGAGCCTACGAGCAGTACTTC. It translates to CASSQEDGGAYEQYF.